These 8 T cell receptor beta chains originate from one sample sequenced in a study of control samples from healthy donors and cancer patients. Assay used: immunoSEQ multiplex PCR; TCRdb lists only in-frame clones, some missing. The sample contains fewer than 500,000 clones, around 90% of which appear only once. The specimen was PBMCs. Receptor source: a man aged 35-49 years with head and neck cancer.

This chain connects TRBV25-1 to TRBJ2-2; 7 positions agree with TRBD1. CDR1 and CDR2 (germline): MGHDK, SYGVNS. The CDR3 is 14 amino acids. The V segment lost 4 bases and the J segment 9 bases; nucleotides outside the gene matches: 8. The CDR3 loop reads CASSGTQGGRELFF. DNA for the CDR3: TGTGCCAGCAGTGGGACCCAAGGGGGCAGGGAGCTGTTTTTT.

This CDR3 reads CASSVAGQGMNTEAFF. The CDR3, as DNA: TGTGCCAGCAGCGTAGCTGGGCAGGGTATGAACACTGAAGCTTTCTTT. This chain links TRBV9 with TRBJ1-1, with a possible D match to TRBD1 (5 bases). The CDR3 runs to 16 residues. Between the trimmed V and J ends, which lost 0 bases and 0 bases, there was a span of 12 bases. CDR1 SGDLS and CDR2 YYNGEE come from the germline V gene.

V is TRBV7-2 and J is TRBJ1-1; tentatively, D is TRBD1 (6 bases). CDR1 is SGHTA and CDR2 is FQGNSA in the germline V gene. This CDR3 is 15 amino acids long. V was pared by 0 bases and J by 6 bases, with 14 bases between. As DNA, the CDR3 is TGTGCCAGCAGCTTAGCCTCAGGGGCCGCGGCTGAAGCTTTCTTT. Protein product: CASSLASGAAAEAFF.

V is TRBV7-8 and J is TRBJ2-7; 9 nucleotides agree with TRBD1. CDR3 length: 16 amino acids. V lost 1 base to trimming and J lost 3 bases; unmatched junction nucleotides: 7. Per the germline V gene, CDR1 is SGHVS and CDR2 is FQNEAQ. The CDR3 coding sequence is TGTGCCAGCAGCTTAGGGGTGGGACAGGGATACTACGAGCAGTACTTC. As protein: CASSLGVGQGYYEQYF.

The V call is TRBV19, the J call TRBJ2-1; 14 bases match TRBD2. V shed 5 bases and J 5 bases; nucleotides not matched to a gene: 2. The CDR3 has 15 amino acids. Germline CDR1 LNHDA, CDR2 SQIVND (reference sequence). The CDR3 is CASSAGLAGDNEQFF. In DNA form, the CDR3 reads TGTGCCAGTAGTGCGGGACTAGCGGGAGACAATGAGCAGTTCTTC.

This chain uses TRBV7-3 with TRBJ2-6; perhaps TRBD1 as D (6 bases). The V end was cut by 2 bases, the J end by 4 bases, with 24 bases between. Germline V gene data show CDR1 as SGHTA and CDR2 as FQGTGA. This CDR3 is built from 20 residues. CDR3 coding DNA: TGTGCCAGCAGCTTAGGAATCCTGAGGGACACGCGTTCCGGGGCCAACGTCCTGACTTTC. Amino acid sequence: CASSLGILRDTRSGANVLTF.

The chain recombines TRBV11-2 with TRBJ2-7; D is tentatively TRBD1 or TRBD2 (5 bases each). The length of the CDR3 is 14 residues. V lost 0 bases and J 6 bases, leaving 12 bases between the germline ends. The germline CDR1 and CDR2 sequences are SGHAT and FQNNGV. The CDR3 DNA is TGTGCCAGCAGCTTAGATAGGTCAGGGAGCGAGCAGTACTTC. Translated: CASSLDRSGSEQYF.

As regards this clone: This sample also contains other DNA sequences that code for the same CDR3. V gene TRBV5-4 combines with J gene TRBJ2-3; perhaps TRBD2 as D (5 bases). The CDR3 covers 15 residues. The germline V and J ends were trimmed by 4 bases and 3 bases, with 15 bases remaining between them. Germline CDR1 and CDR2: SGHNT and YYREEE (reference sequence). The DNA of the CDR3 is TGTGCCAGCAGCCCCCGGCGGGCTGGAACAGATACGCAGTATTTT. Translating it yields CASSPRRAGTDTQYF. The full variable domain, rest sourced from reference TRBV5-4 and TRBJ2-3, is ETGVTQSPTHLIKTRGQQVTLRCSSQSGHNTVSWYQQALGQGPQFIFQYYREEENGRGNFPPRFSGLQFPNYSSELNVNALELDDSALYLCASSPRRAGTDTQYFGPGTRLTVL.